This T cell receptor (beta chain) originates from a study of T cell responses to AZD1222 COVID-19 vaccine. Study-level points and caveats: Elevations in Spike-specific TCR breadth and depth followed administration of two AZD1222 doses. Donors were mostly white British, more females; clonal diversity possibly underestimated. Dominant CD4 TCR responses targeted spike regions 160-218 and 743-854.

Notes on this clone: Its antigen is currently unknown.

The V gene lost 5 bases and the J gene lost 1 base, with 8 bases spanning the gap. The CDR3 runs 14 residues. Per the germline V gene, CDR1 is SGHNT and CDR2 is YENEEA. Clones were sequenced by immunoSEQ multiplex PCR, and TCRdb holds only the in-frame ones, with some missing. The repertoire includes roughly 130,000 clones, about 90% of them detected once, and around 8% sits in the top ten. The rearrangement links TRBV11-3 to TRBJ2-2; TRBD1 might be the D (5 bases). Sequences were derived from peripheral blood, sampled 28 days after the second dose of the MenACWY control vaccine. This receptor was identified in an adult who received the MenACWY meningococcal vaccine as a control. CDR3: CASSQGRNTGELFF. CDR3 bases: TGTGCCAGCAGCCAGGGTCGGAACACCGGGGAGCTGTTTTTT.